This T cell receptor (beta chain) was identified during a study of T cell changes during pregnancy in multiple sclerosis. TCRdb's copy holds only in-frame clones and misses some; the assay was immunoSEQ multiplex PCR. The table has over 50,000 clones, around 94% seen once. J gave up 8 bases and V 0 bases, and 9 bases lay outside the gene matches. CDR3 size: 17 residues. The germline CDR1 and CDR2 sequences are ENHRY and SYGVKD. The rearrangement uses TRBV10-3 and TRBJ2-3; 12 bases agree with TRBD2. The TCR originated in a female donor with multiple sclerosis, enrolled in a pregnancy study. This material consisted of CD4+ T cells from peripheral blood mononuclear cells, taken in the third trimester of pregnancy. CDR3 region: CAISESRLAGGAGTQYF. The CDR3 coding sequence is TGTGCCATCAGTGAGTCGAGGCTAGCGGGGGGGGCAGGTACGCAGTATTTT.